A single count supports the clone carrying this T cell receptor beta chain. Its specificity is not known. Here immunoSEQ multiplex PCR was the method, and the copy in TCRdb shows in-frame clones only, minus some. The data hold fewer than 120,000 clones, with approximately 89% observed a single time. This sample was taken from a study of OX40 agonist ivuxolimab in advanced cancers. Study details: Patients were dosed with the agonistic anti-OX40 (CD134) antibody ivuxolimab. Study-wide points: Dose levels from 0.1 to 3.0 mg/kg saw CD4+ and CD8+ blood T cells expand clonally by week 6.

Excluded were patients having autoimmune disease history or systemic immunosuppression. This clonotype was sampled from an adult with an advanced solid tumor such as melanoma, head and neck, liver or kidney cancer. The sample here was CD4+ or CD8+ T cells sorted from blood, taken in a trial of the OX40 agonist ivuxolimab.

CDR3 amino acids: CASSEVRRGGTSGRVRLTGELFF. The CDR3 DNA reads TGTGCCAGCAGTGAAGTTAGGCGAGGGGGGACTAGCGGGAGGGTGAGACTCACCGGGGAGCTGTTTTTT. The chain couples TRBV6-1 to TRBJ2-2; TRBD2 matches at 16 bases. CDR1 MNHNS and CDR2 SASEGT come from the germline V gene. This CDR3 has 23 amino acids. With V trimmed by 1 base and J by 4 bases, 18 bases remained unmatched.